These 17 T cell receptor beta chains came from one sample sequenced in a study of cytomegalovirus exposure and HLA in healthy donors. Both 60 Vbeta primers and 13 Jbeta primers went into the PCR. TCRdb keeps only in-frame clones here, not all; method: immunoSEQ multiplex PCR. The repertoire holds roughly 120,000 clones, around 77% seen once, with roughly 13% in the top ten. Sequencing used PBMCs. The receptors here all came from a woman in her 40s in good health and CMV-seropositive.

This chain connects TRBV30 to TRBJ1-3; the D is unclear. Germline assignment: CDR1 GTSNPN and CDR2 SVGIG (reference sequence). This CDR3 spans 13 amino acids. The ends were cut back, 5 bases at V and 4 bases at J, with 12 bases in the middle. The CDR3 region has the DNA TGTGCCTGGTCAACTACGCGGGGAAACACCATATATTTT. Amino acid sequence: CAWSTTRGNTIYF.

The rearrangement uses TRBV19 and TRBJ1-2, with 9 positions matching TRBD1. Germline trimming cut 5 bases from V and 4 bases from J; bases unmatched to any gene: 5. This CDR3 has 14 amino acids. CDR1 and CDR2 from the germline V gene are LNHDA and SQIVND (reference sequence). As DNA, the CDR3 is TGTGCCAGTAGTCGGCTGACAGGGGGCTATGGCTACACCTTC. This codes for CASSRLTGGYGYTF.

The chain recombines TRBV14 with TRBJ1-1, with D unresolved. Trimming cost V 6 bases and J 7 bases, with 15 bases left between them. The CDR3 totals 13 residues. Germline V gene sequence: CDR1 SGHDN, CDR2 FVKESK. CDR3 amino acids: CASRPTGMGEAFF. The CDR3 nucleotides are TGTGCCAGCAGGCCGACGGGGATGGGTGAAGCTTTCTTT.

This clone was seen a handful of times. J is TRBJ2-1 and V is TRBV5-1; 11 bases map to TRBD2. The CDR3 extends over 15 amino acids. CDR1 and CDR2 (germline): SGHRS, YFSETQ. Unmatched junction bases numbered 4, after V lost 4 bases and J lost 4 bases. This CDR3 reads CASSTTSGAYNEQFF. The CDR3 DNA is TGCGCCAGCAGCACGACTAGCGGGGCTTACAATGAGCAGTTCTTC.

The J gene is TRBJ2-1, the V gene TRBV29-1; the D is unclear. Per the germline V gene, CDR1 is SQVTM and CDR2 is ANQGSEA. V gave up 1 base and J gave up 0 bases, with 7 bases separating them. The CDR3 length is 14 residues. The chain's CDR3 is CSVEGLFSYNEQFF. The CDR3 DNA sequence: TGCAGCGTTGAAGGACTCTTCTCCTACAATGAGCAGTTCTTC.

This clone appeared a few times. The rearrangement uses TRBV19 and TRBJ2-5, with 8 nucleotides matching TRBD1. CDR1 LNHDA and CDR2 SQIVND come from the germline V gene (reference sequence). The trim removed 2 bases at V and 2 bases at J, leaving 1 base unmatched. This CDR3 comprises 14 residues. The CDR3 region has the DNA TGTGCCAGTAGTATACAGGGGGCTCAAGAGACCCAGTACTTC. Amino acid sequence: CASSIQGAQETQYF.

The genes are TRBV9 and TRBJ2-3; TRBD2 is a possible D gene (6 bases). CDR1 and CDR2 (germline): SGDLS, YYNGEE. The CDR3 has 15 amino acids. V was clipped by 2 bases and J by 1 base, with 11 bases between them. The CDR3 protein is CASSVRASGTDTQYF. The DNA for the CDR3 is TGTGCCAGCAGCGTGAGAGCTAGCGGCACAGATACGCAGTATTTT.

The V call is TRBV2, the J call TRBJ1-1; unclear D gene. The CDR3 extends over 14 amino acids. With 4 bases removed from V and 5 bases from J, the gap between germline ends came to 14 bases. Germline CDR1 and CDR2: SNHLY and FYNNEI. CDR3 in amino acids: CASSGAGVGTEAFF. CDR3 coding DNA: TGTGCCAGCAGTGGAGCCGGGGTGGGGACTGAAGCTTTCTTT.

The chain recombines TRBV6-5 with TRBJ2-5; TRBD1 is a possible D gene (6 bases). The CDR3 consists of 13 residues. Trimming cost V 6 bases and J 5 bases, with 13 bases left between them. The germline V gene has CDR1 MNHEY and CDR2 SVGAGI. CDR3 in amino acids: CASSRKTGETQYF. The CDR3 coding sequence is TGTGCCAGCAGCCGAAAAACAGGGGAGACCCAGTACTTC.

A remark on this clone: Other DNA sequences from this sample encode an identical CDR3 as well. The rearrangement uses TRBV6-5 and TRBJ1-1; no clear D. Trimming cost V 6 bases and J 0 bases, with 8 bases left between them. The CDR3 spans 13 residues. Germline CDR1 reads MNHEY; CDR2 reads SVGAGI. Here the CDR3 DNA reads TGTGCCAGCAGGGCGGCCATGAACACTGAAGCTTTCTTT. Protein product: CASRAAMNTEAFF.

The rearrangement joins TRBV6-5 to TRBJ2-7; D perhaps matches TRBD2 (6 bases). The CDR3 totals 12 residues. Deletions cut 5 bases from V and 4 bases from J, with 9 bases between. CDR1 MNHEY and CDR2 SVGAGI come from the germline V gene. DNA of the CDR3: TGTGCCAGCAGTCGGGACTGGTACGAGCAGTACTTC. It yields the protein CASSRDWYEQYF.

The rearrangement links TRBV7-3 to TRBJ2-3; no firm D call. Trimming shortened V by 3 bases and J by 7 bases, and 11 bases separated the two germline ends. CDR1 and CDR2 from the germline V gene are SGHTA and FQGTGA. This CDR3 is 13 amino acids long. CDR3 nucleotide sequence: TGTGCCAGCAGCTTGGGCCGACGGAATACGCAGTATTTT. Protein product: CASSLGRRNTQYF.

V gene TRBV28 combines with J gene TRBJ2-7; 7 nucleotides match TRBD2. This CDR3 region has 13 residues. The V gene's germline CDR1 is MDHEN and CDR2 SYDVKM. The V segment lost 3 bases and the J segment 5 bases; nucleotides outside the gene matches: 4. The CDR3 DNA follows: TGTGCCAGCAGTTTCCTAGGGAGGGACGAGCAGTACTTC. It is translated as CASSFLGRDEQYF. Full variable domain (rest looked up from reference TRBV28 and TRBJ2-7): DVKVTQSSRYLVKRTGEKVFLECVQDMDHENMFWYRQDPGLGLRLIYFSYDVKMKEKGDIPEGYSVSREKKERFSLILESASTNQTSMYLCASSFLGRDEQYFGPGTRLTVT.

The chain combines TRBV16 with TRBJ1-4; D is uncertain. Germline-derived CDR1 and CDR2 are KGHSY and FQNENV. Trimming took off 1 base at V and 0 bases at J, with 6 bases between the two ends. The CDR3 spans 15 residues. The CDR3 reads CASSQFSATNEKLFF. The CDR3 DNA follows: TGTGCCAGCAGCCAATTTAGCGCAACTAATGAAAAACTGTTTTTT.

This clone was detected a few times. The V and J genes are TRBV4-2 and TRBJ2-1, with TRBD2 as a possible D gene (6 bases). Trimming cost V 1 base and J 6 bases, with 7 bases left between them. CDR1 is LGHNA and CDR2 is YNFKEQ in the germline V gene. The CDR3 covers 13 residues. CDR3 loop: CASSQGRGNEQFF. Here the CDR3 DNA reads TGTGCCAGCAGCCAAGGGAGGGGCAATGAGCAGTTCTTC.

This sequence joins TRBV28 and TRBJ2-7, with 9 nucleotides matching TRBD2. The CDR3 covers 15 residues. Trimming took 7 bases from V and 7 from J; bases not matched to a gene: 14. In germline, CDR1 is MDHEN, CDR2 SYDVKM. The CDR3 DNA reads as TGTGCCAGCATAGCGGGGGTCTCAAAGGGTAGGGAGCAGTACTTC. Translation gives CASIAGVSKGREQYF.

V gene TRBV10-2 combines with J gene TRBJ2-7; D gene uncertain. The germline gives CDR1 WSHSY, CDR2 SAAADI. V was cut by 3 bases and J by 0 bases, with 6 bases left in between. CDR3 size: 13 residues. The CDR3, as DNA: TGCGCCAGCAGTGACCCGAGCTCCTACGAGCAGTACTTC. It specifies CASSDPSSYEQYF.